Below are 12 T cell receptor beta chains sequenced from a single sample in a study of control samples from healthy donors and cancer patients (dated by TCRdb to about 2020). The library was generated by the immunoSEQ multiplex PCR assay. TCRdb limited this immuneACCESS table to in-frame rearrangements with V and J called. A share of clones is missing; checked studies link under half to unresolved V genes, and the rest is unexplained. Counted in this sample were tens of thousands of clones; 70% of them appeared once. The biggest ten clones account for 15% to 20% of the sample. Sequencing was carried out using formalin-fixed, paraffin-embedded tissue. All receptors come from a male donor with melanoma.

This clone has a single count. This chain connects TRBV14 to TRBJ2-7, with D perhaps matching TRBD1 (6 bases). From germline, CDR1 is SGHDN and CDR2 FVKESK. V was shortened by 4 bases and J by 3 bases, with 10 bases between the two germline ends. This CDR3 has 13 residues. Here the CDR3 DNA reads TGTGCCAGCAGCCGTACAGGGAGCTACGAGCAGTACTTC. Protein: CASSRTGSYEQYF.

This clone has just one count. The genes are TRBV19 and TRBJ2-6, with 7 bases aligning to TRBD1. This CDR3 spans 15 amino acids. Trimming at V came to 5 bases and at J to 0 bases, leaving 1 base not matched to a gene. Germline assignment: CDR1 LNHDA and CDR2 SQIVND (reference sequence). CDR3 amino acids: CASSDRVSGANVLTF. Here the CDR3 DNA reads TGTGCCAGTAGTGACAGGGTCTCTGGGGCCAACGTCCTGACTTTC.

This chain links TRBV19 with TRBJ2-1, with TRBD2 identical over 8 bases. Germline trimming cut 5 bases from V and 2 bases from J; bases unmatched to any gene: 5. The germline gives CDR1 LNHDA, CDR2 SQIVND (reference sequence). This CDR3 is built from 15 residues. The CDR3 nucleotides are TGTGCCAGTAGTGGGGCAGCGGGAGCCTACAATGAGCAGTTCTTC. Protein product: CASSGAAGAYNEQFF.

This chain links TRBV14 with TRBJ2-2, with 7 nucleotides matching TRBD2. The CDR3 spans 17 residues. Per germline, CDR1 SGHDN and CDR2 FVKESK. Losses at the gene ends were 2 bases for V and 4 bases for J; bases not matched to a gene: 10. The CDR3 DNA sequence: TGTGCCAGCAGCCAATCCGGGGGGACTTCTCGCACCGGGGAGCTGTTTTTT. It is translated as CASSQSGGTSRTGELFF.

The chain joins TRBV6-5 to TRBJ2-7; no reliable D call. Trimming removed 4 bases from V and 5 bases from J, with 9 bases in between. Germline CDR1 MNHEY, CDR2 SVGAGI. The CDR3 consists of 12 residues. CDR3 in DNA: TGTGCCAGCAGTTCCGGGCGACACGAGCAGTACTTC. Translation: CASSSGRHEQYF.

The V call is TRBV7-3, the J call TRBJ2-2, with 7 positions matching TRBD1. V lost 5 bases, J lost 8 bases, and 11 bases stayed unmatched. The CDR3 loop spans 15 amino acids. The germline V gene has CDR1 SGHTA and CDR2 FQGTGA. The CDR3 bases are TGTGCCAGCAGCCCCAACAGACAGGGAACGGGGGAGCTGTTTTTT. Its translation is CASSPNRQGTGELFF.

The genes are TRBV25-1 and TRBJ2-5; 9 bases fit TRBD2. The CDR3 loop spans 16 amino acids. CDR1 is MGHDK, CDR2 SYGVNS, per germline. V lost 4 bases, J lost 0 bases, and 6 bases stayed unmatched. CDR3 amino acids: CASSGGSGRYQETQYF. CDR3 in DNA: TGTGCCAGCAGTGGGGGTAGCGGGAGATACCAAGAGACCCAGTACTTC.

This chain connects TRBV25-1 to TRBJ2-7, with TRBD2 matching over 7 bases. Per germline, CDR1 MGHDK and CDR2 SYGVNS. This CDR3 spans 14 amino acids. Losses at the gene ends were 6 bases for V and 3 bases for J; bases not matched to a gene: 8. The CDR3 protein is CASSRGGRGYEQYF. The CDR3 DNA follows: TGTGCCAGCAGCCGGGGAGGGAGAGGCTACGAGCAGTACTTC.

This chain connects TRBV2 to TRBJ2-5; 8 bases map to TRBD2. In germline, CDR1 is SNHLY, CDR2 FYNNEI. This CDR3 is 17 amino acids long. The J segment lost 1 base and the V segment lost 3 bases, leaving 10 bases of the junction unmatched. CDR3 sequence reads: CASSDRWERESQETQYF. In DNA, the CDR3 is TGTGCCAGCAGTGACCGCTGGGAGCGGGAGAGCCAAGAGACCCAGTACTTC.

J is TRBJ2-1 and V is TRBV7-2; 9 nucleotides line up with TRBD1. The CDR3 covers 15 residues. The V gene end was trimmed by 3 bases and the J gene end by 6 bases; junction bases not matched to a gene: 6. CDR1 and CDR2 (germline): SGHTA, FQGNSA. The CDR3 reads CASSFGTGRGNEQFF. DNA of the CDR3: TGTGCCAGCAGCTTCGGGACAGGGAGGGGCAATGAGCAGTTCTTC.

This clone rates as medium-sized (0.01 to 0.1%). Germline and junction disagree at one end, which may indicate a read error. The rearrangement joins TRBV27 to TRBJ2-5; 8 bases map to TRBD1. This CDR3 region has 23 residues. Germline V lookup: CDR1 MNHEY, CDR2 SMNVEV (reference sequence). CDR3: CASSRSPFGFWDRPQVPQQTQYF. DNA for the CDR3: TGTGCCAGCAGTCGCTCGCCATTCGGATTCTGGGACAGGCCCCAGGTCCCCCAACAGACCCAGTACTTC.

CDR3 sequence reads: CASSLGSHQGGELFF. Written as DNA, the CDR3 is TGTGCCAGCAGCTTAGGCTCTCACCAGGGGGGGGAGCTGTTTTTT. The chain has TRBV7-6 and TRBJ2-2; TRBD1 is a possible D gene (6 bases). The V end was cut by 1 base, the J end by 8 bases, with 14 bases between. CDR1 is SGHVS and CDR2 is FNYEAQ in the germline V gene. The CDR3 spans 15 residues.